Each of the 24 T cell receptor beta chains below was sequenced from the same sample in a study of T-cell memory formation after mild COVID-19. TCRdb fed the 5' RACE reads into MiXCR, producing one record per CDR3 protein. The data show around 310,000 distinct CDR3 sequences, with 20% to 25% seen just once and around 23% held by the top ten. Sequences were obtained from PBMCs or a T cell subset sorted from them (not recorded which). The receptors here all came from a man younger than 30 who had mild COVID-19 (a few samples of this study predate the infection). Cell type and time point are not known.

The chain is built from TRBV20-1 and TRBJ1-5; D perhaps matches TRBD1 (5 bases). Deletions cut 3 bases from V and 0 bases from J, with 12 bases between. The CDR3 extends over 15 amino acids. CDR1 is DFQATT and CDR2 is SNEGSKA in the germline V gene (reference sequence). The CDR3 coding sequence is TGCAGTGCTAGGCAGGGAAGTTATAGCAATCAGCCCCAGCATTTT. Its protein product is CSARQGSYSNQPQHF.

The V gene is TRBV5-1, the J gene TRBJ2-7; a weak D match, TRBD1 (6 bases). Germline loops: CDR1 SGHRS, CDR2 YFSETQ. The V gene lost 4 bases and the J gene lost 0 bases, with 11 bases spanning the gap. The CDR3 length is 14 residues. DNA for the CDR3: TGCGCCAGCAGCCTTACAGGGCCCTCCTACGAGCAGTACTTC. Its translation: CASSLTGPSYEQYF.

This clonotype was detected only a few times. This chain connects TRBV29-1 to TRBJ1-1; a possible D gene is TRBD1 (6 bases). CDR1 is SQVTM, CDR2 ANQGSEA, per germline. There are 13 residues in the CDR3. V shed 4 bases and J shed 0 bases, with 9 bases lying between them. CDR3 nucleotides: TGCAGCGTTGGGACAGCCTTGAACACTGAAGCTTTCTTT. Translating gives CSVGTALNTEAFF. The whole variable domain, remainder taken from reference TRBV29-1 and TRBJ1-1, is SAVISQKPSRDICQRGTSLTIQCQVDSQVTMMFWYRQQPGQSLTLIATANQGSEATYESGFVIDKFPISRPNLTFSTLTVSNMSPEDSSIYLCSVGTALNTEAFFGQGTRLTVV.

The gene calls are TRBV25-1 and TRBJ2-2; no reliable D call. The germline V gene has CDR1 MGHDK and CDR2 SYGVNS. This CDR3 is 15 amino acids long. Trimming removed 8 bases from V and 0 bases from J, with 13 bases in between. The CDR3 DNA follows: TGTGCCAGCCAAAAGTTCGCGACGAACACCGGGGAGCTGTTTTTT. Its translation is CASQKFATNTGELFF.

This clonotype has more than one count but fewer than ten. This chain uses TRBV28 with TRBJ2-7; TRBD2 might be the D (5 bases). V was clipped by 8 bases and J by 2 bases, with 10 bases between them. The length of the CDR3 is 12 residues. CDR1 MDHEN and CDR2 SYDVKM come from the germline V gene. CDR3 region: CASATGAYEQYV. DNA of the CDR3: TGTGCCAGCGCGACCGGGGCCTACGAGCAGTACGTC.

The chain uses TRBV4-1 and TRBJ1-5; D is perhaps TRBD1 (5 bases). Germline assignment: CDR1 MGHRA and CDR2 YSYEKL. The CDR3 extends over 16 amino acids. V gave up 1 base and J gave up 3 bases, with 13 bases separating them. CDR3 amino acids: CASSQVSRGTNQPQHF. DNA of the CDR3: TGCGCCAGCAGCCAAGTGAGTCGGGGGACCAATCAGCCCCAGCATTTT.

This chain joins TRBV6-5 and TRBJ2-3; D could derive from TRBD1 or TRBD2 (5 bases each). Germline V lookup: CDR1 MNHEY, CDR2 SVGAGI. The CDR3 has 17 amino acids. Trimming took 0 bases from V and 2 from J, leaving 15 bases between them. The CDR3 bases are TGTGCCAGCAGTTACTCCCCGGGACCGGTCCTCACAGATACGCAGTATTTT. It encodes CASSYSPGPVLTDTQYF.

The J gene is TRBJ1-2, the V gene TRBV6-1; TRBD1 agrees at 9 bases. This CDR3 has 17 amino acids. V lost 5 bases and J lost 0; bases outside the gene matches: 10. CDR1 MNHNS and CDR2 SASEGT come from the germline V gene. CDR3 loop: CASSTRTGVLANYGYTF. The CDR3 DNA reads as TGTGCCAGCAGTACCAGGACAGGGGTCCTTGCTAACTATGGCTACACCTTC.

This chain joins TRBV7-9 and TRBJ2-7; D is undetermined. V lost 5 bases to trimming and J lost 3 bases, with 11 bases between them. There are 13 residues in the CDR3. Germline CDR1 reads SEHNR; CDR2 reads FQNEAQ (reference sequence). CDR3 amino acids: CASSPTGIYEQYV. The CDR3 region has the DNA TGTGCCAGCAGCCCCACTGGTATCTACGAGCAGTACGTC.

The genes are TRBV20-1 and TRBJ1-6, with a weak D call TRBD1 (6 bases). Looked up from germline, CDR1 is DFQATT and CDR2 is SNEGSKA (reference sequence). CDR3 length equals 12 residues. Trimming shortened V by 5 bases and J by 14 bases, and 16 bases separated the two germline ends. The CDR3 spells CSAASDRHSLHF. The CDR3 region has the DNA TGCAGTGCTGCCTCTGACAGGCATTCCCTCCACTTT.

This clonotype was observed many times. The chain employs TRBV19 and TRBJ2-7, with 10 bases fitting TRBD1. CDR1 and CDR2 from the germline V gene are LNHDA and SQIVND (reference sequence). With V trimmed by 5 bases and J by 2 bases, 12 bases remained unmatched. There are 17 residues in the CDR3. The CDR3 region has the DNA TGTGCCAGTAGTTCACTCCGCCGGACAGGGGGTCCCTACGAGCAGTACTTC. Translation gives CASSSLRRTGGPYEQYF.

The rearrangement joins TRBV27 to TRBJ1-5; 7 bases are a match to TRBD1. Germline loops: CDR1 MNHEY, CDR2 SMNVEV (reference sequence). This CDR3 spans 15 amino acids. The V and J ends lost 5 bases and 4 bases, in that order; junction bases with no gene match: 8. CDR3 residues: CASSMLTGLNQPQHF. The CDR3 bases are TGTGCCAGCAGTATGCTGACAGGGCTAAATCAGCCCCAGCATTTT.

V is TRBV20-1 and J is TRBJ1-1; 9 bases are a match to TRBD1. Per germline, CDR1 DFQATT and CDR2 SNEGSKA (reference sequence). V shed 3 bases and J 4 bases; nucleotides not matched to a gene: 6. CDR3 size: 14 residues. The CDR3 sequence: CSARQQGASTEAFF. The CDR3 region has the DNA TGCAGTGCTAGGCAACAGGGGGCGAGCACTGAAGCTTTCTTT.

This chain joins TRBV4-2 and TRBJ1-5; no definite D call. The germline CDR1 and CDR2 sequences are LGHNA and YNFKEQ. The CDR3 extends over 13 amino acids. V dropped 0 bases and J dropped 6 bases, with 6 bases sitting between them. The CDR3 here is CASSQDEFQPQHF. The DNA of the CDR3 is TGTGCCAGCAGCCAAGATGAGTTTCAGCCCCAGCATTTT.

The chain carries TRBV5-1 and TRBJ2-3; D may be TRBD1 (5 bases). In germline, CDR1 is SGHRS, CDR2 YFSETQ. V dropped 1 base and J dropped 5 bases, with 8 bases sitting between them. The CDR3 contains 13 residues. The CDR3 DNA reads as TGCGCCAGCAGCTTGTTAAGGGGAGATACGCAGTATTTT. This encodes CASSLLRGDTQYF.

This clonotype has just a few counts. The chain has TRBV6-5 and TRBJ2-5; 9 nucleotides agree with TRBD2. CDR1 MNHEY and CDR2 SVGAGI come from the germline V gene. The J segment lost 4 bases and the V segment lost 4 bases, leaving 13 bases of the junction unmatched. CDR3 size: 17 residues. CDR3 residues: CASSSPSGGGAGETQYF. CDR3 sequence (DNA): TGTGCCAGCAGTTCTCCTTCTGGCGGGGGGGCCGGAGAGACCCAGTACTTC.

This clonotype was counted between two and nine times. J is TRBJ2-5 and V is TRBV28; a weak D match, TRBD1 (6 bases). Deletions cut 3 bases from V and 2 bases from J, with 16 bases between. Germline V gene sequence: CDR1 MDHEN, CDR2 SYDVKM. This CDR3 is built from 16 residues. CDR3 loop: CASSLLGTLNQETQYF. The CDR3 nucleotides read TGTGCCAGCAGTTTGCTCGGGACACTCAATCAAGAGACCCAGTACTTC. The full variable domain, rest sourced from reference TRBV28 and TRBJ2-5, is DVKVTQSSRYLVKRTGEKVFLECVQDMDHENMFWYRQDPGLGLRLIYFSYDVKMKEKGDIPEGYSVSREKKERFSLILESASTNQTSMYLCASSLLGTLNQETQYFGPGTRLLVL.

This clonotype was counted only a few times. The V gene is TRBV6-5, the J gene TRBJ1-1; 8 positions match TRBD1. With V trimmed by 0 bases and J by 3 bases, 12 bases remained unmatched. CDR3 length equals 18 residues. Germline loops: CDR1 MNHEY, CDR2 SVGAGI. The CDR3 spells CASSYSGNIQGAHTEAFF. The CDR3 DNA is TGTGCCAGCAGTTACTCGGGTAATATTCAGGGGGCTCACACTGAAGCTTTCTTT.

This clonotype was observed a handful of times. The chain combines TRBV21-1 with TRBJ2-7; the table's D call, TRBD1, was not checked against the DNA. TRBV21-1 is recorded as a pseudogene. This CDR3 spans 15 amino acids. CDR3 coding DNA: TGTGCCAGCAGCCTCAACAGGCCACCTTCCTACGAGCAGTACGTC. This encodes CASSLNRPPSYEQYV.

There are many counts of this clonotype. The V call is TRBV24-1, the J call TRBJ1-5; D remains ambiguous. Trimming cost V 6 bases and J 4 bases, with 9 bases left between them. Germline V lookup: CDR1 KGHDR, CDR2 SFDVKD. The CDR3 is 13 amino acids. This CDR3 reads CATSPGWNQPQHF. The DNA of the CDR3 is TGTGCCACCAGTCCAGGTTGGAATCAGCCCCAGCATTTT.

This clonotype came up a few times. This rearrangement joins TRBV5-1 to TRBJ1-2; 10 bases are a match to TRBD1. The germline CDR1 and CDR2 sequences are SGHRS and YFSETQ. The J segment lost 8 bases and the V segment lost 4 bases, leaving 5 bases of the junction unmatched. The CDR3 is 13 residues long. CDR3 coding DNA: TGCGCCAGCAGCACCGGGACAGGGGAAGGCTACACCTTC. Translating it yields CASSTGTGEGYTF.

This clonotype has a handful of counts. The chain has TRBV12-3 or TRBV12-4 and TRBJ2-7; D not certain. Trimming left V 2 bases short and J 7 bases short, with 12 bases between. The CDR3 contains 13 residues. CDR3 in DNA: TGTGCCAGCAGTTTAAATCCGGGTCGGGAGCAGTACTTC. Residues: CASSLNPGREQYF.

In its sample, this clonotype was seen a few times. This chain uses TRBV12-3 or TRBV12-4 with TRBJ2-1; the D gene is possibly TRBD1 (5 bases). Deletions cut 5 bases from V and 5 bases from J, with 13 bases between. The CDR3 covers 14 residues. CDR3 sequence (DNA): TGTGCCAGCAGTCAACTGGACAAGGACAATGAGCAGTTCTTC. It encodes CASSQLDKDNEQFF.

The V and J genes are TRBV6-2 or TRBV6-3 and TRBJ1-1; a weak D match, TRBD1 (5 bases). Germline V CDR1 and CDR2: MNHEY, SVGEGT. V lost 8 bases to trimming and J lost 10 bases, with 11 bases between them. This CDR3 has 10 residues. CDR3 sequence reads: CASRGLGAFF. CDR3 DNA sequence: TGTGCCAGCCGGGGGTTGGGAGCTTTCTTT.